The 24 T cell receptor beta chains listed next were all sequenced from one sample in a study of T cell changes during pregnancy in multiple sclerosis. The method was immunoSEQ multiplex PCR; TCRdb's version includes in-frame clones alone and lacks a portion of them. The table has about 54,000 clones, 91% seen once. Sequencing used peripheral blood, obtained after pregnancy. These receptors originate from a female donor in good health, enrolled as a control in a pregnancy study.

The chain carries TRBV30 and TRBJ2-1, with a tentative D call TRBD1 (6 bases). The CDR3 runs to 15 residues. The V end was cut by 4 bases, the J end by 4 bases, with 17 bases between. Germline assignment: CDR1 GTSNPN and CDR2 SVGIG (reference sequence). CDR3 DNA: TGTGCCTGGAAGGGGGATCTTGCGTTATACAATGAGCAGTTCTTC. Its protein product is CAWKGDLALYNEQFF.

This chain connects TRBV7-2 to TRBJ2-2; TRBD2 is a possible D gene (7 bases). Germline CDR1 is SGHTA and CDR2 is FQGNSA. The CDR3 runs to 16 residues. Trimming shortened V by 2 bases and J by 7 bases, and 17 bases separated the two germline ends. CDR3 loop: CASSLKAGLGGGELFF. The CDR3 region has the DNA TGTGCCAGCAGCTTAAAGGCCGGACTAGGGGGCGGGGAGCTGTTTTTT.

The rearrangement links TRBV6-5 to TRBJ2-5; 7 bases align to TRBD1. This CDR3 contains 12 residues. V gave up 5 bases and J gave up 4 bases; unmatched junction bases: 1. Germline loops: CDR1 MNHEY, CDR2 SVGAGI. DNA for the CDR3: TGTGCCAGCAGTCCAGGGGGAGAGACCCAGTACTTC. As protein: CASSPGGETQYF.

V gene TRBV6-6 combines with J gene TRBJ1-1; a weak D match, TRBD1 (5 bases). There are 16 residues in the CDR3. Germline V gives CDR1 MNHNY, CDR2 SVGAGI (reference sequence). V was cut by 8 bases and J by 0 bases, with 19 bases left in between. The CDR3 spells CASGARVLGLNTEAFF. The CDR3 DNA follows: TGTGCCAGCGGGGCCAGGGTCTTGGGATTGAACACTGAAGCTTTCTTT.

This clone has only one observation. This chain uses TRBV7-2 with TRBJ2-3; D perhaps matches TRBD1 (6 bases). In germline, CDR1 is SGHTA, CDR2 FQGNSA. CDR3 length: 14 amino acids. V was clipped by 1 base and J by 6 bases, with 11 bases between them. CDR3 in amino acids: CASSLDRAGDTQYF. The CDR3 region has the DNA TGTGCCAGCAGCTTAGACAGGGCGGGCGATACGCAGTATTTT.

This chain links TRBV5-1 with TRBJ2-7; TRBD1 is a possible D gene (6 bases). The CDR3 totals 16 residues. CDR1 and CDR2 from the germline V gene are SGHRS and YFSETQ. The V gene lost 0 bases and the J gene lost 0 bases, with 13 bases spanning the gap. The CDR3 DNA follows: TGCGCCAGCAGCTTGGAAGGCAGGGGCAACTCCTACGAGCAGTACTTC. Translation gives CASSLEGRGNSYEQYF.

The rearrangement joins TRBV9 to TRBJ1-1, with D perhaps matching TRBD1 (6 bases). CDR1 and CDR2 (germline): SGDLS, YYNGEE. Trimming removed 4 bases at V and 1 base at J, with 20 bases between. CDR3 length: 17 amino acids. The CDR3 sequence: CASSPRDIGFKNTEAFF. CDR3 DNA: TGTGCCAGCAGCCCCAGGGACATTGGGTTTAAGAACACTGAAGCTTTCTTT.

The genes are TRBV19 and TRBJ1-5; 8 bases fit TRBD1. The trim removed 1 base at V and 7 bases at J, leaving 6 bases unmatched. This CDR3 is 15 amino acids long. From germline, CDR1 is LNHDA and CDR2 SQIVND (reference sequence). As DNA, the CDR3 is TGTGCCAGTAGTATAGCAGTCAGGGGGCGGCAGCCCCAGCATTTT. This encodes CASSIAVRGRQPQHF.

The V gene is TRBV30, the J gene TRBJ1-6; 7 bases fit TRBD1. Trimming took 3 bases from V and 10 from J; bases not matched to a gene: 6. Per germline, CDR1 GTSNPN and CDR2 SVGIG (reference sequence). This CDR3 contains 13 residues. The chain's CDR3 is CAWRDDRESPLHF. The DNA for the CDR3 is TGTGCCTGGAGGGATGACAGGGAATCACCCCTCCACTTT.

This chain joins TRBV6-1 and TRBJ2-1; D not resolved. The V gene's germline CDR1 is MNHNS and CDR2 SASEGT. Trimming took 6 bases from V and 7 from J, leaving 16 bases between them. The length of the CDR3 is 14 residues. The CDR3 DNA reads TGTGCCAGCAGCTACCTTGACACACTTAATGAGCAGTTCTTC. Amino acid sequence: CASSYLDTLNEQFF.

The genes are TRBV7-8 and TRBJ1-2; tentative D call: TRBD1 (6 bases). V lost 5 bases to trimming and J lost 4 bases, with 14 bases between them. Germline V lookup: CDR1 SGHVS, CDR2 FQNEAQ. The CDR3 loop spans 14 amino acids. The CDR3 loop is CASSPQGSLYGYTF. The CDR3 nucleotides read TGTGCCAGCAGCCCACAGGGTTCCCTCTATGGCTACACCTTC.

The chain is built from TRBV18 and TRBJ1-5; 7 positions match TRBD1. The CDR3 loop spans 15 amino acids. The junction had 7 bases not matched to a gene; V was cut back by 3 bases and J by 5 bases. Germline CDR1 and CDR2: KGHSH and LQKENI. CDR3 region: CASSPRTGQDQPQHF. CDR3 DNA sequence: TGTGCCAGCTCACCTAGGACAGGTCAGGATCAGCCCCAGCATTTT. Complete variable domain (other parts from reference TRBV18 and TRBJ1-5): NAGVMQNPRHLVRRRGQEARLRCSPMKGHSHVYWYRQLPEEGLKFMVYLQKENIIDESGMPKERFSAEFPKEGPSILRIQQVVRGDSAAYFCASSPRTGQDQPQHFGDGTRLSIL.

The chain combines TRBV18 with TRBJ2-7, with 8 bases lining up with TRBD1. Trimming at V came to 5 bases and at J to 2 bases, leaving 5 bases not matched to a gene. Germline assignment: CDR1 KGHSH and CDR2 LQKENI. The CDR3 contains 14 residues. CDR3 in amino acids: CASSSDRGTYEQYF. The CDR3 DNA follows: TGTGCCAGCTCATCAGACAGGGGTACCTACGAGCAGTACTTC.

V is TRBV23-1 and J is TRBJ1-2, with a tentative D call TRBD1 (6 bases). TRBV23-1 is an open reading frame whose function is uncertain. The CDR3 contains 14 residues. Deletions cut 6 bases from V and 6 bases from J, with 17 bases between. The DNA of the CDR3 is TGCGCCAGCAGGAAGAGAGGGGGAGATCATGGCTACACCTTC. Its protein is CASRKRGGDHGYTF.

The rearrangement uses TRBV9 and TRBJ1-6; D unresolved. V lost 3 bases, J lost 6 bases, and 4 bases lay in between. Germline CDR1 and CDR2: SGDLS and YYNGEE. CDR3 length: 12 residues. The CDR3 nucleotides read TGTGCCAGCAGCGCGTCTAATTCACCCCTCCACTTT. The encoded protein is CASSASNSPLHF.

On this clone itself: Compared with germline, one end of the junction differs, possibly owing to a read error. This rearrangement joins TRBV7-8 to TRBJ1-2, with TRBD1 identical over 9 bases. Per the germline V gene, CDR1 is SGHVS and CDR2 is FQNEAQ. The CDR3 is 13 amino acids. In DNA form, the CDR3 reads TGTGCCAGCAGCCACCGGACAGGGGATGGCTGCACCTTC. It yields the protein CASSHRTGDGCTF.

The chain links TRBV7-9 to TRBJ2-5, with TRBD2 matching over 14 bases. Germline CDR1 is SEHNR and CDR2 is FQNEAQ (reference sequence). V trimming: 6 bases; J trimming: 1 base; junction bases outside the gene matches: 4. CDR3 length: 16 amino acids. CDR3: CASSPGTSGSQETQYF. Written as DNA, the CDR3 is TGTGCCAGCAGTCCCGGGACTAGCGGGAGCCAAGAGACCCAGTACTTC.

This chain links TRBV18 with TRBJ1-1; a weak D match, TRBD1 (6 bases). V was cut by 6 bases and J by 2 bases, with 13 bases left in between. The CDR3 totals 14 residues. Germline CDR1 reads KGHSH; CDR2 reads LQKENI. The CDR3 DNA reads TGTGCCAGCTCCGAGCTACAGGGAAACACTGAAGCTTTCTTT. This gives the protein CASSELQGNTEAFF.

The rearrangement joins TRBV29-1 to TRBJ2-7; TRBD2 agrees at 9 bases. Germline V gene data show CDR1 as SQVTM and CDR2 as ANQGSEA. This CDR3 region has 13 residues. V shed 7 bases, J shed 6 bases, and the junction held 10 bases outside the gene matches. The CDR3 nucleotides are TGCAGCGGCCTTTCAGCGGGGGGAGGCGAGCAGTACTTC. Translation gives CSGLSAGGGEQYF.

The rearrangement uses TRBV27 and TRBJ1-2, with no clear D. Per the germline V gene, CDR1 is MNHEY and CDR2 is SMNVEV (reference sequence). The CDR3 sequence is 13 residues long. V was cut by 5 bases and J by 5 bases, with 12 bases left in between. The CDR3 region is CASSTAEEYGYTF. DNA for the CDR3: TGTGCCAGCAGTACAGCGGAGGAATATGGCTACACCTTC.

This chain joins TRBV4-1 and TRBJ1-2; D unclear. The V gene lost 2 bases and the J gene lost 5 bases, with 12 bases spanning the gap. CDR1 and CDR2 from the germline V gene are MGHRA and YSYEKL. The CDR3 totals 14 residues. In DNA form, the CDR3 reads TGCGCCAGCAGCCAACCGGGAGAAGCTTATGGCTACACCTTC. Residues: CASSQPGEAYGYTF.

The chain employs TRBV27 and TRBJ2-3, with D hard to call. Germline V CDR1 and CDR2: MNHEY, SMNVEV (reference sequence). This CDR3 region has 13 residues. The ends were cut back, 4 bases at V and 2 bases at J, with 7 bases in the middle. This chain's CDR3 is CASSSSLTDTQYF. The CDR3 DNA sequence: TGTGCCAGCAGTTCCTCTCTCACAGATACGCAGTATTTT.

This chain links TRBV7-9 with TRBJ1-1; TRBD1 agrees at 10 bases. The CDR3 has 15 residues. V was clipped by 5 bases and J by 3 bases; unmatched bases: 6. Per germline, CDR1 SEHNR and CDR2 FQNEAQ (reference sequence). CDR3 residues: CASSLGTGVDTEAFF. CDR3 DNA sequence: TGTGCCAGCAGCCTCGGGACAGGGGTGGACACTGAAGCTTTCTTT.

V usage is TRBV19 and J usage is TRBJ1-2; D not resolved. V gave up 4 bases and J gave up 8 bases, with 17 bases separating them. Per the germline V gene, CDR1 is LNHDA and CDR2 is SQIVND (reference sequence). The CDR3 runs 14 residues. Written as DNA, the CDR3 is TGTGCCAGTAGTACCCGGCCGGAGTTGTGGGGCTACACCTTC. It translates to CASSTRPELWGYTF.